This TCR beta chain derives from a study of long-term antiretroviral therapy in people with HIV. For this clone: The antigen remains unidentified.

Treated in the United States were all of the participants with HIV. General study points: Dominance of pre-ART expanded clones persisted, fluctuating and often declining after ART.

Survey level was the resolution at which the v3.0 immunoSEQ assay ran. Profiling relied on immunoSEQ multiplex PCR, and the TCRdb table lists in-frame clones only, not all of them. The data hold 20,000 to 25,000 clones, with approximately 82% observed a single time. Germline V gives CDR1 ENHRY, CDR2 SYGVKD. Trimming took 8 bases from V and 0 from J, leaving 8 bases between them. The CDR3 totals 13 residues. The TCR originated in a man aged 18 to 30 with HIV. The sequencing here drew on unsorted PBMCs, taken 0.5 years after starting antiretroviral therapy. The gene calls are TRBV10-3 and TRBJ1-5; perhaps TRBD1 as D (5 bases). CDR3 sequence (DNA): TGTGCCATCGGGACCGATAGCAATCAGCCCCAGCATTTT. Translating it yields CAIGTDSNQPQHF.